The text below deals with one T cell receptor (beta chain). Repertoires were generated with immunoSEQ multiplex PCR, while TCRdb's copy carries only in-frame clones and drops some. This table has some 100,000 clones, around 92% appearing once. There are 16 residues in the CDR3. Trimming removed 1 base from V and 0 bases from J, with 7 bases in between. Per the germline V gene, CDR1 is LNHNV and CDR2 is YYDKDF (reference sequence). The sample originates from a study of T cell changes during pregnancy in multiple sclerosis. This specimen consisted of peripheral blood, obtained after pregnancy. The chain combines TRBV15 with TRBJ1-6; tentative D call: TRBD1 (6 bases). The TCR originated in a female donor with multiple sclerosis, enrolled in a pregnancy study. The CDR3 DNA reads TGTGCCACCAGCAGAGGAGGGGGCTCCTATAATTCACCCCTCCACTTT. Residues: CATSRGGGSYNSPLHF.